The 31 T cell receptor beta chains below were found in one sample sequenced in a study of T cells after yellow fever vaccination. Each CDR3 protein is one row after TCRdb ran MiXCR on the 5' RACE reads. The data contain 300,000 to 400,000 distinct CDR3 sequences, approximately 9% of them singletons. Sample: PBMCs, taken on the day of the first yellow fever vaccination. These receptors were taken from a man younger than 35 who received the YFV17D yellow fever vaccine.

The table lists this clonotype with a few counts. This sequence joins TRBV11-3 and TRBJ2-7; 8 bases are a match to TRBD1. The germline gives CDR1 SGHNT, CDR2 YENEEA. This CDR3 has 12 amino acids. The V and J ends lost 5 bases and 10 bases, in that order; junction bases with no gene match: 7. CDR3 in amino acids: CASSRDRGSQYF. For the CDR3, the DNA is TGTGCCAGCAGCCGCGACAGGGGAAGCCAGTACTTC.

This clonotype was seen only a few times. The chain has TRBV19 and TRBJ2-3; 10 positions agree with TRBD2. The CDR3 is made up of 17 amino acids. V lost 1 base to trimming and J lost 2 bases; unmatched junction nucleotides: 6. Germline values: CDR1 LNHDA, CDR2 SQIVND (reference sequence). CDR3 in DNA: TGTGCCAGTAGTATAGGAGGAGCGGGGGGGCCCACAGATACGCAGTATTTT. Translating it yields CASSIGGAGGPTDTQYF.

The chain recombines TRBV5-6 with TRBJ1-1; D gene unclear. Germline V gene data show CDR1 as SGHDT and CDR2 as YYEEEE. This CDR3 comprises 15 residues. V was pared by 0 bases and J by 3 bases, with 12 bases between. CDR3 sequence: CASSLGVRPDTEAFF. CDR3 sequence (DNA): TGTGCCAGCAGCTTGGGAGTCAGACCTGACACTGAAGCTTTCTTT.

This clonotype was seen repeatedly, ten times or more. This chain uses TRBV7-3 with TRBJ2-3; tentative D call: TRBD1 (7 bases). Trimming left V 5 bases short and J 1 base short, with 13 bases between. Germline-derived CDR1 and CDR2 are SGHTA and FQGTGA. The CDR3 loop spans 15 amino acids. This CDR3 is CASSPGGLRTDTQYF. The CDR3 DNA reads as TGTGCCAGCAGCCCAGGGGGACTCCGCACAGATACGCAGTATTTT.

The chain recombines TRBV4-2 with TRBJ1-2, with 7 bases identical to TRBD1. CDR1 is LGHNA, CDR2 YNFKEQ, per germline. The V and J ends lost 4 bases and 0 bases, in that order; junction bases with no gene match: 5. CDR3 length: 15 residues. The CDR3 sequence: CASSPWDSSNYGYTF. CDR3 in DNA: TGTGCCAGCAGCCCCTGGGACAGTTCTAACTATGGCTACACCTTC.

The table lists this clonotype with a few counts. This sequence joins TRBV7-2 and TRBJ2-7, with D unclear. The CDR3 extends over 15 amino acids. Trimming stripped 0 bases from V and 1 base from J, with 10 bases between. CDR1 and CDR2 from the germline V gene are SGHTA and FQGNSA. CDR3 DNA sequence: TGTGCCAGCAGCTTAGCCGCAGGTGAATCCTACGAGCAGTACTTC. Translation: CASSLAAGESYEQYF.

CDR3 sequence (DNA): TGTGCCAGCAGCGAGGGACAGAATAGCAATCAGCCCCAGCATTTT. Protein product: CASSEGQNSNQPQHF. The chain has TRBV11-2 and TRBJ1-5, with 7 bases fitting TRBD1. Trimming cost V 5 bases and J 0 bases; bases outside gene matches: 4. This CDR3 has 15 amino acids. Germline CDR1 and CDR2: SGHAT and FQNNGV.

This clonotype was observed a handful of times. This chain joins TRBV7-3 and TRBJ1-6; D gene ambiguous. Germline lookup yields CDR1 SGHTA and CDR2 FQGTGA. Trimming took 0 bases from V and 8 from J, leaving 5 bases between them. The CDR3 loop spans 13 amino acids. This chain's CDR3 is CASSLTQDSPLHF. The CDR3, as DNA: TGTGCCAGCAGCTTAACCCAAGATTCACCCCTCCACTTT.

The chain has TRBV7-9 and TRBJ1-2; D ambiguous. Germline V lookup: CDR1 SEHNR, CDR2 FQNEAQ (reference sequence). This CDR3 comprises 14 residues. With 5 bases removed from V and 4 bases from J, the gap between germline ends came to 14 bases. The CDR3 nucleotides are TGTGCCAGCAGCCTCGGGCGGACCGCCTATGGCTACACCTTC. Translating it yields CASSLGRTAYGYTF.

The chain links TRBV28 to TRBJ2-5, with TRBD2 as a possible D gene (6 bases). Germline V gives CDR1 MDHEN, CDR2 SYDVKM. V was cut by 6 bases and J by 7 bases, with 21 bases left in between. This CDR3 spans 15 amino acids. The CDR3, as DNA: TGTGCCAGCAGCCCCGATAAACTAGCTTCGGGGACCCAGTACTTC. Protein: CASSPDKLASGTQYF. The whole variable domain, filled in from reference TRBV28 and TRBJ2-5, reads DVKVTQSSRYLVKRTGEKVFLECVQDMDHENMFWYRQDPGLGLRLIYFSYDVKMKEKGDIPEGYSVSREKKERFSLILESASTNQTSMYLCASSPDKLASGTQYFGPGTRLLVL.

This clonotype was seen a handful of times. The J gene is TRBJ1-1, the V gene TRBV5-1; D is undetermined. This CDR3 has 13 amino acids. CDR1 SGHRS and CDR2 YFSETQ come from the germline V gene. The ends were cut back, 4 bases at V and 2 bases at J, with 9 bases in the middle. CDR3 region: CASSPVGNTEAFF. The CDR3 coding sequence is TGCGCCAGCAGCCCTGTAGGAAACACTGAAGCTTTCTTT. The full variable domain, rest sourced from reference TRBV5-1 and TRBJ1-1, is KAGVTQTPRYLIKTRGQQVTLSCSPISGHRSVSWYQQTPGQGLQFLFEYFSETQRNKGNFPGRFSGRQFSNSRSEMNVSTLELGDSALYLCASSPVGNTEAFFGQGTRLTVV.

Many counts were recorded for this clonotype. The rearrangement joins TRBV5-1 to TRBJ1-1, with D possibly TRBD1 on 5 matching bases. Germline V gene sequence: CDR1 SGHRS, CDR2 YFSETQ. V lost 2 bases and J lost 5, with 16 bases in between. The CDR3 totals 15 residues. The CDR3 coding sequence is TGCGCCAGCAGCTTTCGGCCGGGCAGGGATACTGAAGCTTTCTTT. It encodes CASSFRPGRDTEAFF.

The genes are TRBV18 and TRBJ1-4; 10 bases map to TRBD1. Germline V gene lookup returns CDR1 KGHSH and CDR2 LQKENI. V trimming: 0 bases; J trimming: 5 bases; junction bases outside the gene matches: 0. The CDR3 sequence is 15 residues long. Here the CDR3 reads CASSPPGQGNEKLFF. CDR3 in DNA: TGTGCCAGCTCACCACCGGGACAGGGGAATGAAAAACTGTTTTTT. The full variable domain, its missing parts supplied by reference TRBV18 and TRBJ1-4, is NAGVMQNPRHLVRRRGQEARLRCSPMKGHSHVYWYRQLPEEGLKFMVYLQKENIIDESGMPKERFSAEFPKEGPSILRIQQVVRGDSAAYFCASSPPGQGNEKLFFGSGTQLSVL.

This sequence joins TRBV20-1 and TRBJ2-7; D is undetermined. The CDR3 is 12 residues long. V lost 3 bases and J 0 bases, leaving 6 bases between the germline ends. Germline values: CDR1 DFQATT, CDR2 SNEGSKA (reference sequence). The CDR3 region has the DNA TGCAGTGCTAGCACGGGCTCCTACGAGCAGTACGTC. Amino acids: CSASTGSYEQYV.

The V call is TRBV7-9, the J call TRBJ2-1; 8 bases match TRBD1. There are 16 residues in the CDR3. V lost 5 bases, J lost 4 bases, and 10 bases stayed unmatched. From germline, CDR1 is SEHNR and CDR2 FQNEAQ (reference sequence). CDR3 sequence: CASSTLDRVFYNEQFF. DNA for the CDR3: TGTGCCAGCAGCACGTTGGACAGGGTTTTTTACAATGAGCAGTTCTTC.

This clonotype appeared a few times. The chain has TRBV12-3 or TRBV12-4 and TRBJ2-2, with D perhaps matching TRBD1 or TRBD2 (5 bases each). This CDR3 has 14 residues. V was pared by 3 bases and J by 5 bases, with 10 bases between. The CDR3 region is CASSFQGGTGELFF. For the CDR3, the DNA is TGTGCCAGCAGTTTCCAGGGCGGGACCGGGGAGCTGTTTTTT.

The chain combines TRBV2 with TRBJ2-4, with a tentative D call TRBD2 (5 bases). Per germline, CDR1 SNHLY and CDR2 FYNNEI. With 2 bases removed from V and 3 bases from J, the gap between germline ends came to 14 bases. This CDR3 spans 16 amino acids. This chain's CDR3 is CASSEILAVLKNIQYF. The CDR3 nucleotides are TGTGCCAGCAGTGAAATCCTAGCCGTGCTCAAAAACATTCAGTACTTC.

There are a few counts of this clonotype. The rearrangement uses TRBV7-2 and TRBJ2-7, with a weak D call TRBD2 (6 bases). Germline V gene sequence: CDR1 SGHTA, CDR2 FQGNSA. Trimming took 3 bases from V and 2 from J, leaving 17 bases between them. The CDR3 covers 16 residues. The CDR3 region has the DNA TGTGCCAGCAGCTTCTCCCGCAGGACTATAGCCTACGAGCAGTACTTC. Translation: CASSFSRRTIAYEQYF.

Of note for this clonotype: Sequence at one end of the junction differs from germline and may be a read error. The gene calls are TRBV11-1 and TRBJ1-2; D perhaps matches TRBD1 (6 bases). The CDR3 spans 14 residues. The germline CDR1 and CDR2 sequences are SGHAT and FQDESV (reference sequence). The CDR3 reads CASSLGGPGYGYTF. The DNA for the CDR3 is TGTGCCAGCAGTTTAGGGGGGCCTGGCTATGGCTACACCTTC.

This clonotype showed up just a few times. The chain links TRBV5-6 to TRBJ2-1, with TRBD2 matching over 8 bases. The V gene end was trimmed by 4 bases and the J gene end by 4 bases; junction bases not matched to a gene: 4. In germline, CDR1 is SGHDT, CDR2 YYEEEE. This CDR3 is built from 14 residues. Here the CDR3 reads CASSTGLAYNEQFF. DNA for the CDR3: TGTGCCAGCAGCACCGGACTAGCTTACAATGAGCAGTTCTTC.

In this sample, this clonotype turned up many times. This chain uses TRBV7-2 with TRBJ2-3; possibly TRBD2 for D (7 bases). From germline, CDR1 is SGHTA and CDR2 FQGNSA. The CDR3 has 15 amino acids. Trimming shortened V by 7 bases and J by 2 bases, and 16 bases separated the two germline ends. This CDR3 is CASNPRGGNTDTQYF. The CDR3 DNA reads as TGTGCCAGCAACCCGAGGGGGGGAAACACAGATACGCAGTATTTT.

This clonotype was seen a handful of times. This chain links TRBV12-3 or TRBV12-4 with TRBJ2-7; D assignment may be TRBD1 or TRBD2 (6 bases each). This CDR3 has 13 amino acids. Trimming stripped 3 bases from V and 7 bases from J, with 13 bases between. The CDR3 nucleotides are TGTGCCAGCAGTTTGAAAGGGGGGCTAGAGCAGTACGTC. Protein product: CASSLKGGLEQYV.

The CDR3 DNA reads as TGTGCCAGCAGCGCATACAGGGTGGGAGATTCACCCCTCCACTTT. Amino acids: CASSAYRVGDSPLHF. V and J are TRBV2 and TRBJ1-6; possible D gene TRBD1, 6 bases. The CDR3 has 15 amino acids. V was shortened by 6 bases and J by 8 bases, with 17 bases between the two germline ends. Germline V gene data show CDR1 as SNHLY and CDR2 as FYNNEI.

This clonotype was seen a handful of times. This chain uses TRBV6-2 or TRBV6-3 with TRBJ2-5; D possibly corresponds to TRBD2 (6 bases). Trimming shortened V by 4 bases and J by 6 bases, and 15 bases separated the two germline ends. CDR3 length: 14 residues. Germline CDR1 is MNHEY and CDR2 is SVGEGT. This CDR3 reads CASSSGGDVKTQYF. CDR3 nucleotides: TGTGCCAGCAGTTCTGGCGGGGATGTGAAGACCCAGTACTTC.

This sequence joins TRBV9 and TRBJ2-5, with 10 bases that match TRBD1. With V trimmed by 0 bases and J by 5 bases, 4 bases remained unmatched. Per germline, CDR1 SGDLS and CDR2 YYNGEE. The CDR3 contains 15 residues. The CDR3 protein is CASSVAGQGLETQYF. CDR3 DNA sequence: TGTGCCAGCAGCGTAGCGGGACAGGGGTTGGAGACCCAGTACTTC.

In nucleotides, the CDR3 is TGTGCCAGCAGTTACTCGGTAAAGGGGGCGCCATGGACTGAAGCTTTCTTT. Encoded protein: CASSYSVKGAPWTEAFF. The chain couples TRBV6-5 to TRBJ1-1; 7 positions agree with TRBD1. Germline V CDR1 and CDR2: MNHEY, SVGAGI. J was trimmed by 5 bases and V by 0 bases; bases with no gene match: 12. The CDR3 extends over 17 amino acids.

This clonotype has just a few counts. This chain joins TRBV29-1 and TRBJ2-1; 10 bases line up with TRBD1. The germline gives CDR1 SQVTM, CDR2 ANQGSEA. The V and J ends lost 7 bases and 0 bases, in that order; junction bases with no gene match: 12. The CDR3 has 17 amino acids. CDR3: CSATGTGASGSYNEQFF. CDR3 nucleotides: TGCAGCGCAACCGGGACAGGGGCCTCGGGCTCCTACAATGAGCAGTTCTTC.

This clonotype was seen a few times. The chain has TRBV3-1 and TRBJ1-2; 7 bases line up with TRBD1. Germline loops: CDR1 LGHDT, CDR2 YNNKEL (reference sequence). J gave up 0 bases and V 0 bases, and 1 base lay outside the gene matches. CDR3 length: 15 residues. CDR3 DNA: TGTGCCAGCAGCCAAGAAGGGGGCTCTAACTATGGCTACACCTTC. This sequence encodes CASSQEGGSNYGYTF.

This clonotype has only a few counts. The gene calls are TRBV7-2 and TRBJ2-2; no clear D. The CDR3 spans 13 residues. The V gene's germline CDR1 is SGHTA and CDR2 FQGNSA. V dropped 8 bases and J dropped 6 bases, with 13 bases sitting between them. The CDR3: CASGWGLAGELFF. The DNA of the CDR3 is TGTGCCAGCGGATGGGGTCTGGCCGGGGAGCTGTTTTTT.

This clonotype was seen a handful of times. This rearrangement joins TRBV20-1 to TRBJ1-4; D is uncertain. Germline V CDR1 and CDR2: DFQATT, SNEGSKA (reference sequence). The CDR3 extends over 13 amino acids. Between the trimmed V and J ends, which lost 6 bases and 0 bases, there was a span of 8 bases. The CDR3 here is CSASSATNEKLFF. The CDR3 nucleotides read TGCAGTGCGAGTTCTGCAACTAATGAAAAACTGTTTTTT.

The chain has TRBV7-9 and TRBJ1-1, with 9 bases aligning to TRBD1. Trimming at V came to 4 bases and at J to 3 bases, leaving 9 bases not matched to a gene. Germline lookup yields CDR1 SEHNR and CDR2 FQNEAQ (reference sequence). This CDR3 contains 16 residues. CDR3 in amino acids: CASSSGQGWMHTEAFF. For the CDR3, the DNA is TGTGCCAGCAGCTCAGGACAGGGGTGGATGCACACTGAAGCTTTCTTT.